This TCR beta chain was profiled in a study of blood T cell repertoires in COVID-19. V lost 2 bases to trimming and J lost 5 bases, with 10 bases between them. CDR3 size: 14 residues. Looked up from germline, CDR1 is KGHSY and CDR2 is FQNENV. Clones were read by immunoSEQ multiplex PCR, and TCRdb kept only the in-frame ones, dropping some. The repertoire consists of roughly 260,000 clones, with 75% to 95% occurring once and the leading ten covering around 2%. The sample comprised PBMCs or T cells enriched from blood (not recorded which). The V gene is TRBV16, the J gene TRBJ1-5; tentatively, D is TRBD1 (5 bases). The receptor's source is a woman under 30 who had recovered from COVID-19. CDR3: CASSQDSVDQPQHF. For the CDR3, the DNA is TGTGCCAGCAGCCAAGACAGTGTAGATCAGCCCCAGCATTTT.